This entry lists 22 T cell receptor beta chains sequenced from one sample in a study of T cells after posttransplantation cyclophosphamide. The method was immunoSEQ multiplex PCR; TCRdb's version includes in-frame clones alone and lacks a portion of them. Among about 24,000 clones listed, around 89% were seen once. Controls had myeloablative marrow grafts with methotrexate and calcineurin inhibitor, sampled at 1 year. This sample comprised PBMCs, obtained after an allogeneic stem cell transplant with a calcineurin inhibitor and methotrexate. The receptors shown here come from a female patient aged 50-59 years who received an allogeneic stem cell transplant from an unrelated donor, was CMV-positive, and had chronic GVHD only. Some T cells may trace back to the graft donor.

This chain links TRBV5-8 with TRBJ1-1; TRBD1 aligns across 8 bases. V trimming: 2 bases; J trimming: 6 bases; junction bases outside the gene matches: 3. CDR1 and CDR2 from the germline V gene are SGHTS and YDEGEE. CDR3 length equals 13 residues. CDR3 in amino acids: CASSFDRGAEAFF. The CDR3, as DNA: TGTGCCAGCAGCTTCGACAGGGGCGCTGAAGCTTTCTTT.

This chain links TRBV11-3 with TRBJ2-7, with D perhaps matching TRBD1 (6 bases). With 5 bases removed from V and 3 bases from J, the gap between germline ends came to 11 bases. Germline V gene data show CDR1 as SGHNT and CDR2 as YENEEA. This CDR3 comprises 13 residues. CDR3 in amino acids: CASSIGTFYEQYF. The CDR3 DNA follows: TGTGCCAGCAGCATTGGGACATTCTACGAGCAGTACTTC.

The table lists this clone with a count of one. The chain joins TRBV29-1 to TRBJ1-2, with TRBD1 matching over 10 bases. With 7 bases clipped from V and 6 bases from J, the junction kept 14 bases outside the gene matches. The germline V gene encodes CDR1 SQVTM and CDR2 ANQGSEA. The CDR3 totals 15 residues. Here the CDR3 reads CSARLGQGKSHGYTF. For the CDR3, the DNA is TGCAGCGCCAGACTGGGACAGGGGAAAAGTCATGGCTACACCTTC.

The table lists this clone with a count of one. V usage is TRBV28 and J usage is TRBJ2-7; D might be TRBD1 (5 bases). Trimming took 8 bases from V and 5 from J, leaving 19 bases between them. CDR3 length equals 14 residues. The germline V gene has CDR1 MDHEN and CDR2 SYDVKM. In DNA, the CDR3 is TGTGCCAGCCTGGGGTGGCAGGGTTACCACGAGCAGTACTTC. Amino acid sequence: CASLGWQGYHEQYF.

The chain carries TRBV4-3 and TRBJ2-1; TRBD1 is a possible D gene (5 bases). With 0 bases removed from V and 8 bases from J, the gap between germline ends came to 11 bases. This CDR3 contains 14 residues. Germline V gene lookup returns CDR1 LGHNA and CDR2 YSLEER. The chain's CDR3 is CASSQDPGLDEQFF. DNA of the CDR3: TGCGCCAGCAGCCAAGACCCAGGGTTGGATGAGCAGTTCTTC.

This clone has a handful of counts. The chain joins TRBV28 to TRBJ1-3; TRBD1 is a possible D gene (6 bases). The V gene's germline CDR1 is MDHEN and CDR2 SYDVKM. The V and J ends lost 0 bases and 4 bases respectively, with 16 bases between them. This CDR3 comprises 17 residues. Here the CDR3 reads CASSLWIIRGQGNTIYF. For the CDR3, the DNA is TGTGCCAGCAGTTTATGGATAATCAGAGGACAGGGAAACACCATATATTTT.

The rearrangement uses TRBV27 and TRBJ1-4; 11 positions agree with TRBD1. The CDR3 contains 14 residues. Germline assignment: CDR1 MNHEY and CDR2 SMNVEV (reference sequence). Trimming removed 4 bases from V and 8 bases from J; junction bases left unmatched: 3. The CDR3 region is CASSWDRGSEKLFF. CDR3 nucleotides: TGTGCCAGCAGTTGGGACAGGGGGTCAGAAAAACTGTTTTTT.

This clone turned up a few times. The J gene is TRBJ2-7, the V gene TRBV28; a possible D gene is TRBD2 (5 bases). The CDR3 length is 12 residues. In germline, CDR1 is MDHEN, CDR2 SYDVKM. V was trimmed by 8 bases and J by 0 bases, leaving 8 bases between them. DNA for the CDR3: TGTGCCAGCGGGAGTAACTCCTACGAGCAGTACTTC. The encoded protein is CASGSNSYEQYF.

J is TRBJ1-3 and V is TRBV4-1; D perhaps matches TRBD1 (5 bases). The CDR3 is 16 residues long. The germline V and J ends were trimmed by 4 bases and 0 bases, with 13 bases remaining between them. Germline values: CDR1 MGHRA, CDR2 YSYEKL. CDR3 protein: CASSLGHPSSGNTIYF. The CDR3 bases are TGCGCCAGCAGCCTAGGACACCCGAGCTCTGGAAACACCATATATTTT.

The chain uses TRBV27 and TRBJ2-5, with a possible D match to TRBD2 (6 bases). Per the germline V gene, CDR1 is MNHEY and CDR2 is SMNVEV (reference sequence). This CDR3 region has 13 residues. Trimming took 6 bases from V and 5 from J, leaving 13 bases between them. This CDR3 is CASSDGRRETQYF. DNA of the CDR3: TGTGCCAGCAGCGACGGGAGAAGGGAGACCCAGTACTTC.

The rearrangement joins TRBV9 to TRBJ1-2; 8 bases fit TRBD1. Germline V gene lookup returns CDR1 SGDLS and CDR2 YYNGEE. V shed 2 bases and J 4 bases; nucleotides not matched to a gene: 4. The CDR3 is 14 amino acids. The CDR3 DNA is TGTGCCAGCAGCGTGGGGGACAGGATCTATGGCTACACCTTC. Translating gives CASSVGDRIYGYTF. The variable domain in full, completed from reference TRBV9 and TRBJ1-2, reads DSGVTQTPKHLITATGQRVTLRCSPRSGDLSVYWYQQSLDQGLQFLIQYYNGEERAKGNILERFSAQQFPDLHSELNLSSLELGDSALYFCASSVGDRIYGYTFGSGTRLTVV.

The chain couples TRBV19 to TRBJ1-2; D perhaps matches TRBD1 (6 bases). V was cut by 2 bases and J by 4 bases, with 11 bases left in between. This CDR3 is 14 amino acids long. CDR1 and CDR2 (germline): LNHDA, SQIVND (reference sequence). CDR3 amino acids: CASSIRRGSYGYTF. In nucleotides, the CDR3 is TGTGCCAGTAGTATACGAAGGGGGTCCTATGGCTACACCTTC.

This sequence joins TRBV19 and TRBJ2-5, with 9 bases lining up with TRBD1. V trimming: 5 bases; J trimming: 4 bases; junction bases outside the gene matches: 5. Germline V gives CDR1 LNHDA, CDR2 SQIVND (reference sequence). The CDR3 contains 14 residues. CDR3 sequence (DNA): TGTGCCAGTAGTTTCGGGACAGGGCGAGAGACCCAGTACTTC. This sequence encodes CASSFGTGRETQYF.

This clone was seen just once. CDR3 in amino acids: CASSLLAGASYEQYF. As DNA, the CDR3 is TGTGCCAGCAGTTTACTGGCGGGAGCTTCGTACGAGCAGTACTTC. The chain has TRBV28 and TRBJ2-7, with 7 nucleotides matching TRBD2. The CDR3 runs 15 residues. V was clipped by 2 bases and J by 4 bases; unmatched bases: 8. CDR1 and CDR2 (germline): MDHEN, SYDVKM.

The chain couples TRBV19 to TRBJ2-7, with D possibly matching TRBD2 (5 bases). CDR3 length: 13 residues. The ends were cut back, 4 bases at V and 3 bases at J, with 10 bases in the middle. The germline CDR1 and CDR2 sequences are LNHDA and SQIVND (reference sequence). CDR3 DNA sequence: TGTGCCAGTAGTAGAGGGTATGGCTACGAGCAGTACTTC. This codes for CASSRGYGYEQYF.

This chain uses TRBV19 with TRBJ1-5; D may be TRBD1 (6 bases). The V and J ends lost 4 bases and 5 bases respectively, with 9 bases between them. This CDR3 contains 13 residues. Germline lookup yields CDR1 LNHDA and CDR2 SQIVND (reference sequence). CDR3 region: CASSTYRDQPQHF. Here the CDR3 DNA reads TGTGCCAGTAGTACCTACAGGGATCAGCCCCAGCATTTT.

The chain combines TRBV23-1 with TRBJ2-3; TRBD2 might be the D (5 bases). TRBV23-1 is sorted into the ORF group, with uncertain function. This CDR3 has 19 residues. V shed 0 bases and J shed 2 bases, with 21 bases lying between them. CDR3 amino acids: CASSQSKAVVALYTDTQYF. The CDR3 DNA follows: TGCGCCAGCAGTCAATCAAAAGCAGTGGTAGCGTTATACACAGATACGCAGTATTTT.

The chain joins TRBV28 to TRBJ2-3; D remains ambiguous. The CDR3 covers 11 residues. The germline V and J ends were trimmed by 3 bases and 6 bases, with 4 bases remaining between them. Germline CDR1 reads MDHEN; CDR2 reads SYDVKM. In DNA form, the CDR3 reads TGTGCCAGCAGTTTCGGGGATACGCAGTATTTT. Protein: CASSFGDTQYF.

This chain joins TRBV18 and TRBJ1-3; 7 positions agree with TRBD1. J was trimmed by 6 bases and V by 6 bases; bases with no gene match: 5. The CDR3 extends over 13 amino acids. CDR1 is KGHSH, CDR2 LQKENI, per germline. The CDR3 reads CASSPGTENTIYF. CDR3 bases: TGTGCCAGCTCCCCCGGGACAGAAAACACCATATATTTT.

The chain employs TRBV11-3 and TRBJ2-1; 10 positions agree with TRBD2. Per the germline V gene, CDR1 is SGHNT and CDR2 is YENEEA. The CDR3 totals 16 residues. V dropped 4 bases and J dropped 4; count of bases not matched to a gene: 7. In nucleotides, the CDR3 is TGTGCCAGCAGCTCCCAGGGGGGACTAGCGTACAATGAGCAGTTCTTC. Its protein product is CASSSQGGLAYNEQFF.

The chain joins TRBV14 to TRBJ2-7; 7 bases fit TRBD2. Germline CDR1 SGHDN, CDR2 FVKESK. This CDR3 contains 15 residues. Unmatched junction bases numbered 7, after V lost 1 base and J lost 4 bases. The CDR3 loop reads CASSQVGSGRYEQYF. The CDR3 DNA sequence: TGTGCCAGCAGCCAAGTGGGTAGCGGGCGATACGAGCAGTACTTC. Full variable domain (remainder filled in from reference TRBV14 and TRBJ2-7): EAGVTQFPSHSVIEKGQTVTLRCDPISGHDNLYWYRRVMGKEIKFLLHFVKESKQDESGMPNNRFLAERTGGTYSTLKVQPAELEDSGVYFCASSQVGSGRYEQYFGPGTRLTVT.

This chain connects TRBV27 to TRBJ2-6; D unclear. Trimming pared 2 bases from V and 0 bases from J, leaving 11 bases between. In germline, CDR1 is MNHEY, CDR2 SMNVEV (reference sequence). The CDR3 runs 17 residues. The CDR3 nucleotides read TGTGCCAGCAGTTTAGCCAGGCCATACTCTGGGGCCAACGTCCTGACTTTC. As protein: CASSLARPYSGANVLTF. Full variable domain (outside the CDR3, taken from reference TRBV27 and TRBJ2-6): EAQVTQNPRYLITVTGKKLTVTCSQNMNHEYMSWYRQDPGLGLRQIYYSMNVEVTDKGDVPEGYKVSRKEKRNFPLILESPSPNQTSLYFCASSLARPYSGANVLTFGAGSRLTVL.